These 31 T cell receptor beta chains were all obtained from the same sample, sequenced in a study of cytomegalovirus exposure and HLA in healthy donors. Clones were sequenced by immunoSEQ multiplex PCR, and TCRdb holds only the in-frame ones, with some missing. The sample gives 90,000 or so clones, 85% of which show up once; roughly 20% is in the top ten. The specimen sequenced was PBMCs. These receptor sequences come from a man aged 18 to 30 in good health and CMV-seropositive.

The genes are TRBV19 and TRBJ1-2; no clear D. Trimming shortened V by 5 bases and J by 1 base, and 14 bases separated the two germline ends. The CDR3 is 15 amino acids. Germline CDR1 reads LNHDA; CDR2 reads SQIVND (reference sequence). CDR3 coding DNA: TGTGCCAGTAGTCCGAGTTCAGGCTTTAACTATGGCTACACCTTC. Amino acids: CASSPSSGFNYGYTF.

The chain uses TRBV4-1 and TRBJ1-2, with 8 nucleotides matching TRBD1. Germline V gene data show CDR1 as MGHRA and CDR2 as YSYEKL. Trimming cost V 2 bases and J 3 bases; bases outside gene matches: 5. The CDR3 consists of 15 residues. The chain's CDR3 is CASSQTTGGYYGYTF. DNA of the CDR3: TGCGCCAGCAGCCAAACAACAGGGGGTTACTATGGCTACACCTTC.

The V and J genes are TRBV5-1 and TRBJ2-7; D is ambiguous. The V end lost 0 bases, the J end lost 6 bases, and 7 bases lay between the germline ends. Germline V gives CDR1 SGHRS, CDR2 YFSETQ. The CDR3 spans 12 residues. The CDR3 here is CASSLDSREQYF. DNA for the CDR3: TGCGCCAGCAGCTTGGACTCGCGCGAGCAGTACTTC.

The chain recombines TRBV5-1 with TRBJ2-4; D uncertain. Germline V gene sequence: CDR1 SGHRS, CDR2 YFSETQ. The CDR3 spans 15 residues. V was pared by 4 bases and J by 6 bases, with 17 bases between. CDR3 in amino acids: CASSPLGAVGNIQYF. The CDR3 DNA is TGCGCCAGCAGCCCCCTGGGTGCGGTAGGAAACATTCAGTACTTC.

V is TRBV28 and J is TRBJ2-7; tentatively, D is TRBD2 (5 bases). The CDR3 is 17 amino acids. Trimming took off 3 bases at V and 4 bases at J, with 22 bases between the two ends. Germline V gene sequence: CDR1 MDHEN, CDR2 SYDVKM. CDR3 region: CASSFLPAGTPGYEQYF. DNA of the CDR3: TGTGCCAGCAGTTTCCTCCCCGCGGGTACCCCGGGGTACGAGCAGTACTTC.

The chain joins TRBV5-1 to TRBJ1-1, with a tentative D call TRBD1 (6 bases). Germline CDR1 reads SGHRS; CDR2 reads YFSETQ. The V end lost 4 bases, the J end lost 2 bases, and 12 bases lay between the germline ends. The CDR3 sequence is 14 residues long. Here the CDR3 reads CASSIQGYNTEAFF. The CDR3 nucleotides read TGCGCCAGCAGCATACAGGGCTACAACACTGAAGCTTTCTTT. The full variable domain, with the rest looked up from reference TRBV5-1 and TRBJ1-1, is KAGVTQTPRYLIKTRGQQVTLSCSPISGHRSVSWYQQTPGQGLQFLFEYFSETQRNKGNFPGRFSGRQFSNSRSEMNVSTLELGDSALYLCASSIQGYNTEAFFGQGTRLTVV.

The chain combines TRBV5-1 with TRBJ2-2; D gene ambiguous. Germline values: CDR1 SGHRS, CDR2 YFSETQ. V lost 1 base, J lost 0 bases, and 4 bases lay in between. CDR3 length: 14 residues. CDR3 amino acids: CASSLPSNTGELFF. Written as DNA, the CDR3 is TGCGCCAGCAGCTTGCCATCGAACACCGGGGAGCTGTTTTTT.

V and J are TRBV7-9 and TRBJ2-7; D is unclear. This CDR3 region has 12 residues. Germline V CDR1 and CDR2: SEHNR, FQNEAQ (reference sequence). V gave up 4 bases and J gave up 3 bases, with 7 bases separating them. CDR3: CASSSVSYEQYF. The CDR3 nucleotides read TGTGCCAGCAGCTCGGTTAGCTACGAGCAGTACTTC.

The V and J genes are TRBV2 and TRBJ1-4; a weak D match, TRBD1 (6 bases). The V and J ends lost 1 base and 7 bases respectively, with 13 bases between them. Germline loops: CDR1 SNHLY, CDR2 FYNNEI. This CDR3 is built from 15 residues. The CDR3 sequence: CASSEGTGMLEKLFF. The CDR3 DNA reads TGTGCCAGCAGTGAAGGTACAGGGATGCTTGAAAAACTGTTTTTT.

On this clone itself: The junction departs from germline at one end; a sequencing error may be responsible. The V gene is TRBV11-3, the J gene TRBJ2-1, with 16 bases aligning to TRBD2. Germline V gene sequence: CDR1 SGHNT, CDR2 YENEEA. This CDR3 is built from 19 residues. In DNA form, the CDR3 reads TGTGCCAGCAGCCTAGACAGGGGACTAGCGGGAGGGGGTTACAATGAGCAGTTCTTC. This sequence encodes CASSLDRGLAGGGYNEQFF.

This chain joins TRBV2 and TRBJ1-3; tentatively, D is TRBD1 (6 bases). Deletions cut 6 bases from V and 1 base from J, with 16 bases between. The CDR3 extends over 16 amino acids. CDR1 and CDR2 (germline): SNHLY, FYNNEI. The CDR3 region is CASRDNRVLSGNTIYF. The CDR3 bases are TGTGCCAGCAGAGATAACAGGGTCTTGTCTGGAAACACCATATATTTT.

The CDR3 DNA is TGTGCCAGCAGTCCCCAGGGGATAAATGAGCAGTTCTTC. Translation: CASSPQGINEQFF. This chain connects TRBV28 to TRBJ2-1, with TRBD1 as a possible D gene (6 bases). V was cut by 5 bases and J by 7 bases, with 12 bases left in between. Germline V gene sequence: CDR1 MDHEN, CDR2 SYDVKM. The length of the CDR3 is 13 residues.

This clone was seen only once. The chain has TRBV15 and TRBJ2-7; 7 nucleotides match TRBD1. V shed 4 bases, J shed 3 bases, and the junction held 6 bases outside the gene matches. This CDR3 is built from 14 residues. Germline-derived CDR1 and CDR2 are LNHNV and YYDKDF (reference sequence). This chain's CDR3 is CATSIHQGVYEQYF. The DNA of the CDR3 is TGTGCCACCAGCATTCATCAGGGGGTCTACGAGCAGTACTTC.

The CDR3, as DNA: TGTGCCAGCAGTGAAGATGGGGGGGCGGAGCAGCCCCAGCATTTT. It codes for CASSEDGGAEQPQHF. This chain connects TRBV2 to TRBJ1-5, with D possibly TRBD1 on 6 matching bases. The ends were cut back, 1 base at V and 7 bases at J, with 14 bases in the middle. Germline lookup yields CDR1 SNHLY and CDR2 FYNNEI. The CDR3 is made up of 15 amino acids. Full variable domain (outside the CDR3, taken from reference TRBV2 and TRBJ1-5): EPEVTQTPSHQVTQMGQEVILRCVPISNHLYFYWYRQILGQKVEFLVSFYNNEISEKSEIFDDQFSVERPDGSNFTLKIRSTKLEDSAMYFCASSEDGGAEQPQHFGDGTRLSIL.

The CDR3 DNA reads TGTGCCACCGAGCTAGGACTAGCGGTCAAATACGAGCAGTACTTC. Protein product: CATELGLAVKYEQYF. The chain carries TRBV28 and TRBJ2-7; 10 nucleotides agree with TRBD2. With 10 bases clipped from V and 4 bases from J, the junction kept 13 bases outside the gene matches. In germline, CDR1 is MDHEN, CDR2 SYDVKM. The CDR3 runs 15 residues.

The sample holds a few counts of this clone. This chain connects TRBV6-1 to TRBJ2-1, with 7 bases lining up with TRBD1. This CDR3 is built from 15 residues. Looked up from germline, CDR1 is MNHNS and CDR2 is SASEGT. J was trimmed by 6 bases and V by 6 bases; bases with no gene match: 11. Here the CDR3 DNA reads TGTGCCAGCAGGGAACGCCAGGGGGTAGTCAATGAGCAGTTCTTC. Translation: CASRERQGVVNEQFF.

In DNA, the CDR3 is TGTGCCAGCAGCTTCCGGACTTCCTTCTACGAGCAGTACTTC. Its translation: CASSFRTSFYEQYF. This chain connects TRBV13 to TRBJ2-7; tentative D call: TRBD2 (5 bases). Germline V gene lookup returns CDR1 PRHDT and CDR2 FYEKMQ (reference sequence). This CDR3 has 14 residues. The V end was cut by 3 bases, the J end by 3 bases, with 12 bases between.

V and J are TRBV5-6 and TRBJ2-4; tentative D call: TRBD1 (6 bases). Trimming stripped 2 bases from V and 5 bases from J, with 8 bases between. Germline loops: CDR1 SGHDT, CDR2 YYEEEE. The CDR3 consists of 13 residues. CDR3: CASSFPGENIQYF. DNA of the CDR3: TGTGCCAGCAGCTTCCCAGGGGAAAACATTCAGTACTTC.

V and J are TRBV11-2 and TRBJ1-1, with 8 positions matching TRBD1. This CDR3 is 14 amino acids long. J gave up 6 bases and V 0 bases, and 3 bases lay outside the gene matches. Germline CDR1 reads SGHAT; CDR2 reads FQNNGV. Here the CDR3 reads CASSLDPRGPEAFF. The CDR3 nucleotides read TGTGCCAGCAGCTTAGACCCCAGGGGGCCTGAAGCTTTCTTT.

The chain uses TRBV10-3 and TRBJ1-1; D is perhaps TRBD1 (5 bases). Per germline, CDR1 ENHRY and CDR2 SYGVKD. The CDR3 has 19 residues. V was clipped by 7 bases and J by 0 bases, with 27 bases between them. This chain's CDR3 is CAIKFGAGRGIIMNTEAFF. CDR3 DNA: TGTGCCATCAAATTCGGGGCTGGGAGGGGCATAATCATGAACACTGAAGCTTTCTTT.

The chain employs TRBV5-6 and TRBJ1-2; D perhaps matches TRBD1 (6 bases). CDR1 is SGHDT and CDR2 is YYEEEE in the germline V gene. Trimming stripped 0 bases from V and 4 bases from J, with 7 bases between. There are 13 residues in the CDR3. CDR3 sequence (DNA): TGTGCCAGCAGCTTGGTAGGGGGCTATGGCTACACCTTC. Amino acids: CASSLVGGYGYTF.

This chain links TRBV15 with TRBJ2-7, with D perhaps matching TRBD1 (5 bases). Trimming cost V 2 bases and J 0 bases, with 14 bases left between them. In germline, CDR1 is LNHNV, CDR2 YYDKDF (reference sequence). This CDR3 contains 16 residues. This CDR3 is CATSRRAGSTSYEQYF. The CDR3 DNA reads TGTGCCACCAGCAGAAGGGCAGGGTCCACCTCCTACGAGCAGTACTTC.

V usage is TRBV19 and J usage is TRBJ2-5; 8 bases fit TRBD2. V was clipped by 10 bases and J by 9 bases; unmatched bases: 13. CDR1 is LNHDA, CDR2 SQIVND, per germline (reference sequence). The CDR3 loop spans 13 amino acids. CDR3 sequence: CATRGGRLASQYF. The CDR3 DNA reads TGTGCCACCAGGGGCGGGAGACTAGCGTCCCAGTACTTC. Full variable domain (remainder filled in from reference TRBV19 and TRBJ2-5): DGGITQSPKYLFRKEGQNVTLSCEQNLNHDAMYWYRQDPGQGLRLIYYSQIVNDFQKGDIAEGYSVSREKKESFPLTVTSAQKNPTAFYLCATRGGRLASQYFGPGTRLLVL.

The gene calls are TRBV29-1 and TRBJ1-4, with D maybe TRBD1 (6 bases). The CDR3 is 13 residues long. V was pared by 4 bases and J by 6 bases, with 12 bases between. CDR1 and CDR2 from the germline V gene are SQVTM and ANQGSEA. The DNA of the CDR3 is TGCAGCGTTGTAGTGGCAGGGGATGAAAAACTGTTTTTT. Protein: CSVVVAGDEKLFF.

In nucleotides, the CDR3 is TGTGCCAGCAGTTTACGAGGGACAGGGGCGCAACTCTGGGCCAACGTCCTGACTTTC. Its translation is CASSLRGTGAQLWANVLTF. The rearrangement links TRBV27 to TRBJ2-6, with 10 bases identical to TRBD1. With 2 bases clipped from V and 5 bases from J, the junction kept 12 bases outside the gene matches. The germline V gene has CDR1 MNHEY and CDR2 SMNVEV (reference sequence). The CDR3 totals 19 residues.

The chain recombines TRBV25-1 with TRBJ2-1; a possible D gene is TRBD1 (5 bases). CDR3 length: 14 amino acids. Trimming took 2 bases from V and 8 from J, leaving 13 bases between them. In germline, CDR1 is MGHDK, CDR2 SYGVNS. The CDR3 sequence: CASSEPGHGHEQFF. The CDR3 DNA is TGTGCCAGCAGTGAACCTGGACATGGACATGAGCAGTTCTTC.

The chain employs TRBV5-1 and TRBJ1-3, with D hard to call. The CDR3 sequence is 16 residues long. The V gene lost 0 bases and the J gene lost 0 bases, with 10 bases spanning the gap. Germline V CDR1 and CDR2: SGHRS, YFSETQ. CDR3 in DNA: TGCGCCAGCAGCTTGGGTCAGGATTACTCTGGAAACACCATATATTTT. It translates to CASSLGQDYSGNTIYF.

The V and J genes are TRBV4-1 and TRBJ2-7; perhaps TRBD2 as D (6 bases). Germline V lookup: CDR1 MGHRA, CDR2 YSYEKL. This CDR3 has 18 residues. V gave up 6 bases and J gave up 2 bases, with 26 bases separating them. CDR3 residues: CASSHRPGLAQKAYEQYF. CDR3 DNA: TGCGCCAGCAGTCACAGACCGGGACTCGCACAAAAGGCCTACGAGCAGTACTTC.

The CDR3 DNA sequence: TGTGCCAGTAGTATGAACAGGGCTAGCAATCAGCCCCAGCATTTT. Translation: CASSMNRASNQPQHF. The gene calls are TRBV19 and TRBJ1-5, with a tentative D call TRBD1 (6 bases). The CDR3 covers 15 residues. V lost 3 bases, J lost 0 bases, and 9 bases lay in between. CDR1 and CDR2 from the germline V gene are LNHDA and SQIVND (reference sequence).

The chain uses TRBV28 and TRBJ2-6, with 7 bases lining up with TRBD1. The CDR3 is made up of 16 amino acids. Germline values: CDR1 MDHEN, CDR2 SYDVKM. V shed 6 bases, J shed 0 bases, and the junction held 5 bases outside the gene matches. The DNA for the CDR3 is TGTGCCAGCAGGTCGACAGGGTACTCTGGGGCCAACGTCCTGACTTTC. Translated: CASRSTGYSGANVLTF. Full variable domain (missing parts from reference TRBV28 and TRBJ2-6): DVKVTQSSRYLVKRTGEKVFLECVQDMDHENMFWYRQDPGLGLRLIYFSYDVKMKEKGDIPEGYSVSREKKERFSLILESASTNQTSMYLCASRSTGYSGANVLTFGAGSRLTVL.

The V and J genes are TRBV19 and TRBJ2-7, with TRBD1 matching over 7 bases. The CDR3 contains 12 residues. CDR1 and CDR2 (germline): LNHDA, SQIVND (reference sequence). The junction had 5 bases not matched to a gene; V was cut back by 3 bases and J by 9 bases. The DNA of the CDR3 is TGTGCCAGTAGTATGGGACAGAACCCGCAGTACGTC. Its translation: CASSMGQNPQYV.